A single sample gave rise to the 10 T cell receptor beta chains below, sequenced in a study of T-cell reconstitution after alpha-beta-depleted transplantation in children. Preparation of the TCRbeta library was carried out with unique molecular identifiers. TCRdb re-called the PCR reads through MiXCR, storing one row per CDR3 protein. This sample has about 470,000 distinct CDR3 sequences, with roughly 43% found just once. Specimen: PBMCs, collected before TCRalphabeta/CD19-depleted stem cell transplant. These receptors were taken from a girl aged 2-10 years with aplastic anemia, due to receive a stem cell transplant.

This clonotype was counted a few times. V and J are TRBV27 and TRBJ2-1; D is unresolved. The CDR3 runs to 13 residues. The ends were cut back, 2 bases at V and 8 bases at J, with 10 bases in the middle. Germline loops: CDR1 MNHEY, CDR2 SMNVEV (reference sequence). This CDR3 is CASSLTPFDEQFF. The CDR3 DNA reads TGTGCCAGCAGTTTAACCCCCTTCGATGAGCAGTTCTTC.

This clonotype occurred a few times. This chain uses TRBV3-1 with TRBJ2-5, with a weak D call TRBD2 (6 bases). Trimming took off 4 bases at V and 5 bases at J, with 17 bases between the two ends. The CDR3 sequence is 15 residues long. Per germline, CDR1 LGHDT and CDR2 YNNKEL (reference sequence). This CDR3 reads CASSRPRGMGETQYF. In DNA, the CDR3 is TGTGCCAGCAGCCGTCCTCGCGGGATGGGGGAGACCCAGTACTTC.

This clonotype was counted a few times. The chain employs TRBV7-9 and TRBJ2-1; 14 bases align to TRBD2. The junction had 8 bases not matched to a gene; V was cut back by 7 bases and J by 9 bases. The CDR3 loop spans 15 amino acids. Germline CDR1 is SEHNR and CDR2 is FQNEAQ (reference sequence). The CDR3 loop is CASTKGLAGVSEQFF. The CDR3 nucleotides are TGTGCCAGCACCAAGGGACTAGCGGGAGTGTCTGAGCAGTTCTTC. Filled out from reference TRBV7-9 and TRBJ2-1, the complete variable domain reads DTGVSQNPRHKITKRGQNVTFRCDPISEHNRLYWYRQTLGQGPEFLTYFQNEAQLEKSRLLSDRFSAERPKGSFSTLEIQRTEQGDSAMYLCASTKGLAGVSEQFFGPGTRLTVL.

In nucleotides, the CDR3 is TGCAGCGTTGGAGTAGTTGTAGGGGCCAGACACTACGAGCAGTACTTC. It codes for CSVGVVVGARHYEQYF. The chain carries TRBV29-1 and TRBJ2-7, with D perhaps TRBD1 (5 bases). V lost 4 bases and J 3 bases, leaving 22 bases between the germline ends. The germline gives CDR1 SQVTM, CDR2 ANQGSEA. This CDR3 has 16 amino acids.

This chain joins TRBV2 and TRBJ1-1, with D hard to call. The CDR3 spans 13 residues. Deletions cut 3 bases from V and 4 bases from J, with 9 bases between. Per the germline V gene, CDR1 is SNHLY and CDR2 is FYNNEI. CDR3 loop: CASSEQAATEAFF. CDR3 DNA sequence: TGTGCCAGCAGTGAGCAGGCCGCCACTGAAGCTTTCTTT.

This clonotype was seen repeatedly, ten times or more. The chain couples TRBV7-9 to TRBJ2-2; D tentatively fits TRBD1 or TRBD2 (5 bases each). Germline CDR1 reads SEHNR; CDR2 reads FQNEAQ (reference sequence). The CDR3 spans 16 residues. Trimming left V 1 base short and J 2 bases short, with 11 bases between. The CDR3: CASSLEGPSNTGELFF. CDR3 nucleotides: TGTGCCAGCAGCTTAGAGGGACCGTCAAACACCGGGGAGCTGTTTTTT.

This clonotype was found many times. This chain connects TRBV7-2 to TRBJ2-7; 12 nucleotides agree with TRBD2. Germline CDR1 SGHTA, CDR2 FQGNSA. V lost 1 base, J lost 6 bases, and 10 bases stayed unmatched. CDR3 length equals 17 residues. In DNA form, the CDR3 reads TGTGCCAGCAGCTTAGGAAGCCGGGCTAGCGGGAGGGCCGAGCAGTACTTC. Protein: CASSLGSRASGRAEQYF.

This clonotype occurred a few times. The CDR3, as DNA: TGCGCCAGCAATGAGGGAGTGGGCAGGGGGCCGGGAAATGAGCAGTTCTTC. Translated: CASNEGVGRGPGNEQFF. The chain recombines TRBV5-1 with TRBJ2-1; 8 bases are shared with TRBD1. The CDR3 covers 17 residues. Germline-derived CDR1 and CDR2 are SGHRS and YFSETQ. The V gene end was trimmed by 6 bases and the J gene end by 7 bases; junction bases not matched to a gene: 18.

The chain combines TRBV7-9 with TRBJ2-7; perhaps TRBD2 as D (5 bases). The CDR3 is 14 residues long. V dropped 1 base and J dropped 7 bases, with 14 bases sitting between them. Germline V gene lookup returns CDR1 SEHNR and CDR2 FQNEAQ (reference sequence). The CDR3 DNA reads TGTGCCAGCAGCTTAGACCCCATCTCGGGGGAGCAGTACTTC. It yields the protein CASSLDPISGEQYF.

This clonotype was seen more than once but under ten times. The chain links TRBV6-1 to TRBJ1-5; tentative D call: TRBD1 (5 bases). Germline lookup yields CDR1 MNHNS and CDR2 SASEGT. The CDR3 loop spans 14 amino acids. V dropped 10 bases and J dropped 2 bases, with 15 bases sitting between them. The CDR3 nucleotides read TGTGCCACCTCAGGGATTGCGGGCAATCAGCCCCAGCATTTT. Protein: CATSGIAGNQPQHF.